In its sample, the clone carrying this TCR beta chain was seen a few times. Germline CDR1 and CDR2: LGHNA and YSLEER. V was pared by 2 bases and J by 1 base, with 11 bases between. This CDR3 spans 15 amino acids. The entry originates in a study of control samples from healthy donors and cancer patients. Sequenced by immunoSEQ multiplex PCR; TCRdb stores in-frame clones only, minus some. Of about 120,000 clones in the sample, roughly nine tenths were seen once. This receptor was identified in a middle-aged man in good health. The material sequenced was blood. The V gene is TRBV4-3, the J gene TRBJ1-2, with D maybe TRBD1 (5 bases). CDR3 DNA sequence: TGCGCCAGCAGCCAAAAGGGACCGAGTAACTATGGCTACACCTTC. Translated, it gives CASSQKGPSNYGYTF.